The 31 T cell receptor beta chains below were found in one sample sequenced in a study of cytomegalovirus exposure and HLA in healthy donors (dated by TCRdb to 2017 to 2019). The method was the immunoSEQ multiplex PCR assay. A mixture of 60 forward primers for TCR Vbeta segments and 13 reverse primers for TCR Jbeta segments was used in the multiplex PCR. Entries here come from immuneACCESS through TCRdb and include only in-frame sequences with V and J called. Some clones fail to appear in such tables; in the studies checked, an unresolved V gene covers under half of the shortfall, and the cause of the remainder is unknown. This sample holds roughly 130,000 clones; approximately 80% were observed only once. The ten largest account for 0.7% of the sample. Sequenced material: PBMCs. The receptors originated from a man younger than 35 in good health and CMV-seronegative.

The genes are TRBV5-3 and TRBJ2-5, with 9 positions matching TRBD2. TRBV5-3 falls under the ORF class, with uncertain function. This CDR3 spans 16 amino acids. V shed 8 bases, J shed 6 bases, and the junction held 17 bases outside the gene matches. DNA for the CDR3: TGTGCCAGCGCCCGGGGCGGGGGGGCTGAAGGTAAGACCCAGTACTTC. Protein product: CASARGGGAEGKTQYF.

This clone showed up just a few times. The rearrangement uses TRBV18 and TRBJ1-1, with TRBD1 as a possible D gene (6 bases). Germline V gene lookup returns CDR1 KGHSH and CDR2 LQKENI. CDR3 length: 14 amino acids. Deletions cut 1 base from V and 3 bases from J, with 9 bases between. The CDR3 DNA follows: TGTGCCAGCTCACCACGGGGGCCCGACACTGAAGCTTTCTTT. This codes for CASSPRGPDTEAFF.

V gene TRBV4-2 combines with J gene TRBJ2-7; 10 nucleotides align to TRBD2. The CDR3 contains 17 residues. Germline assignment: CDR1 LGHNA and CDR2 YNFKEQ. The V segment lost 2 bases and the J segment 2 bases; nucleotides outside the gene matches: 9. This CDR3 reads CASSQPVTSGATYEQYF. CDR3 DNA: TGTGCCAGCAGCCAACCGGTAACTAGCGGGGCAACCTACGAGCAGTACTTC.

The chain employs TRBV29-1 and TRBJ1-1; D call uncertain. Germline values: CDR1 SQVTM, CDR2 ANQGSEA. The CDR3 has 15 residues. V was trimmed by 5 bases and J by 1 base, leaving 17 bases between them. The CDR3 sequence is CSVREVWFKNTEAFF. The CDR3 DNA reads as TGCAGCGTTCGGGAAGTATGGTTCAAGAACACTGAAGCTTTCTTT.

V gene TRBV2 combines with J gene TRBJ2-3; D ambiguous. The germline V and J ends were trimmed by 6 bases and 3 bases, with 4 bases remaining between them. CDR3 length equals 11 residues. Germline V gene lookup returns CDR1 SNHLY and CDR2 FYNNEI. In DNA form, the CDR3 reads TGTGCCAGCAGGAGTACAGATACGCAGTATTTT. Translating it yields CASRSTDTQYF.

The count of this clone is one. The chain links TRBV9 to TRBJ2-2, with TRBD2 identical over 16 bases. The V gene end was trimmed by 4 bases and the J gene end by 6 bases; junction bases not matched to a gene: 6. The CDR3 extends over 17 amino acids. Germline V gene sequence: CDR1 SGDLS, CDR2 YYNGEE. CDR3 nucleotide sequence: TGTGCCAGCAGCTTGGGACTAGCGGGGGGGCCGGCCGGGGAGCTGTTTTTT. Encoded protein: CASSLGLAGGPAGELFF.

This clone was counted between two and nine times. The chain recombines TRBV29-1 with TRBJ1-5, with D maybe TRBD1 (6 bases). CDR1 and CDR2 (germline): SQVTM, ANQGSEA. The CDR3 length is 13 residues. V was cut by 4 bases and J by 6 bases, with 13 bases left in between. The CDR3: CSVGGQRGQPQHF. The CDR3 DNA reads as TGCAGCGTTGGAGGACAGCGCGGTCAGCCCCAGCATTTT. Looking up the rest from reference TRBV29-1 and TRBJ1-5 gives the full variable domain: SAVISQKPSRDICQRGTSLTIQCQVDSQVTMMFWYRQQPGQSLTLIATANQGSEATYESGFVIDKFPISRPNLTFSTLTVSNMSPEDSSIYLCSVGGQRGQPQHFGDGTRLSIL.

V gene TRBV6-6 combines with J gene TRBJ2-1, with a weak D call TRBD2 (5 bases). Germline V gene data show CDR1 as MNHNY and CDR2 as SVGAGI (reference sequence). V lost 4 bases and J 9 bases, leaving 13 bases between the germline ends. The CDR3 has 13 amino acids. CDR3 sequence (DNA): TGTGCCAGCAGTTCCTCCCGGGAAGGTGAGCAGTTCTTC. Translated, it gives CASSSSREGEQFF.

This rearrangement joins TRBV19 to TRBJ1-3, with TRBD1 matching 7 bases. V gave up 5 bases and J gave up 2 bases; unmatched junction bases: 3. This CDR3 has 14 amino acids. CDR1 is LNHDA and CDR2 is SQIVND in the germline V gene (reference sequence). CDR3 sequence (DNA): TGTGCCAGTAGTCGGACAGGCCCTGGAAACACCATATATTTT. This gives the protein CASSRTGPGNTIYF.

The rearrangement links TRBV19 to TRBJ2-1; no clear D. The CDR3 has 15 residues. CDR1 and CDR2 (germline): LNHDA, SQIVND (reference sequence). V was shortened by 2 bases and J by 4 bases, with 12 bases between the two germline ends. This CDR3 reads CASSISRSRYNEQFF. As DNA, the CDR3 is TGTGCCAGTAGTATATCAAGGTCCAGGTACAATGAGCAGTTCTTC.

The chain uses TRBV11-2 and TRBJ2-7; 12 bases are a match to TRBD2. V shed 5 bases, J shed 7 bases, and the junction held 12 bases outside the gene matches. The CDR3 is 16 amino acids. Germline-derived CDR1 and CDR2 are SGHAT and FQNNGV. CDR3 region: CASSLTSGSGEREQYF. As DNA, the CDR3 is TGTGCCAGCAGCCTGACTAGCGGGAGTGGCGAGAGGGAGCAGTACTTC.

The rearrangement links TRBV5-5 to TRBJ1-1; possible D gene TRBD1, 5 bases. The V end was cut by 4 bases, the J end by 8 bases, with 12 bases between. The germline CDR1 and CDR2 sequences are SGHKS and YYEKEE (reference sequence). CDR3 length: 12 residues. CDR3 loop: CASSGHSNEAFF. CDR3 nucleotides: TGTGCCAGCAGCGGACACAGCAACGAAGCTTTCTTT.

The V call is TRBV4-3, the J call TRBJ1-2, with 7 bases lining up with TRBD1. This CDR3 comprises 12 residues. V lost 7 bases and J lost 8; bases outside the gene matches: 7. Per the germline V gene, CDR1 is LGHNA and CDR2 is YSLEER. CDR3 nucleotide sequence: TGCGCCAGCAACCGGGACAGTGGCGGCTACACCTTC. This encodes CASNRDSGGYTF.

The rearrangement joins TRBV18 to TRBJ2-7; TRBD1 agrees at 7 bases. The germline V gene has CDR1 KGHSH and CDR2 LQKENI. Germline trimming cut 3 bases from V and 3 bases from J; bases unmatched to any gene: 11. The CDR3 has 16 amino acids. The DNA of the CDR3 is TGTGCCAGCTCACCCTCCGGGTTAGGGGGCTTCTACGAGCAGTACTTC. This gives the protein CASSPSGLGGFYEQYF.

The chain carries TRBV6-5 and TRBJ1-1; D is undetermined. With 4 bases removed from V and 5 bases from J, the gap between germline ends came to 11 bases. Germline assignment: CDR1 MNHEY and CDR2 SVGAGI. The CDR3 extends over 13 amino acids. CDR3 bases: TGTGCCAGCAGTTTAGTGAGTTGGACTGAAGCTTTCTTT. Amino acid sequence: CASSLVSWTEAFF.

This chain joins TRBV2 and TRBJ1-1; TRBD1 matches at 8 bases. The CDR3 is made up of 15 amino acids. Germline CDR1 and CDR2: SNHLY and FYNNEI. The J segment lost 6 bases and the V segment lost 6 bases, leaving 12 bases of the junction unmatched. The CDR3 DNA reads TGTGCCAGCAGGGTTCTAGCCGGACAGGGCGCTGAAGCTTTCTTT. Translating gives CASRVLAGQGAEAFF.

V usage is TRBV19 and J usage is TRBJ2-2; perhaps TRBD1 as D (6 bases). CDR3 length: 15 residues. The V end lost 5 bases, the J end lost 6 bases, and 16 bases lay between the germline ends. The germline gives CDR1 LNHDA, CDR2 SQIVND (reference sequence). The CDR3 sequence: CASSLSPGTPGELFF. The DNA of the CDR3 is TGTGCCAGTAGTCTCAGTCCCGGGACACCCGGGGAGCTGTTTTTT. Full variable domain (rest looked up from reference TRBV19 and TRBJ2-2): DGGITQSPKYLFRKEGQNVTLSCEQNLNHDAMYWYRQDPGQGLRLIYYSQIVNDFQKGDIAEGYSVSREKKESFPLTVTSAQKNPTAFYLCASSLSPGTPGELFFGEGSRLTVL.

J is TRBJ1-5 and V is TRBV30; TRBD1 is a possible D gene (5 bases). The CDR3 totals 15 residues. Trimming took 4 bases from V and 0 from J, leaving 13 bases between them. Looked up from germline, CDR1 is GTSNPN and CDR2 is SVGIG (reference sequence). The chain's CDR3 is CAWNQGSYSNQPQHF. As DNA, the CDR3 is TGTGCCTGGAATCAGGGTAGCTATAGCAATCAGCCCCAGCATTTT.

The CDR3 bases are TGTGCCAGCAGCCAGTTGGGACAGAACACTGAAGCTTTCTTT. Translating it yields CASSQLGQNTEAFF. The chain carries TRBV14 and TRBJ1-1; a weak D match, TRBD1 (6 bases). The CDR3 is 14 residues long. CDR1 SGHDN and CDR2 FVKESK come from the germline V gene. V shed 3 bases and J shed 1 base, with 9 bases lying between them.

The gene calls are TRBV4-3 and TRBJ1-2; 7 bases align to TRBD1. Germline trimming cut 0 bases from V and 3 bases from J; bases unmatched to any gene: 7. The CDR3 consists of 16 residues. CDR1 and CDR2 (germline): LGHNA, YSLEER. As DNA, the CDR3 is TGCGCCAGCAGCCAAGAACCATCCAGGGGGGACTATGGCTACACCTTC. It translates to CASSQEPSRGDYGYTF.

The chain uses TRBV5-1 and TRBJ1-1; 9 nucleotides align to TRBD1. Germline V gene sequence: CDR1 SGHRS, CDR2 YFSETQ. CDR3 length: 14 residues. With V trimmed by 0 bases and J by 4 bases, 1 base remained unmatched. CDR3 sequence reads: CASSLETGGTEAFF. DNA for the CDR3: TGCGCCAGCAGCTTGGAGACAGGGGGCACTGAAGCTTTCTTT.

The chain uses TRBV6-6 and TRBJ1-5; D gene ambiguous. Germline CDR1 MNHNY, CDR2 SVGAGI (reference sequence). V lost 6 bases to trimming and J lost 3 bases, with 9 bases between them. The CDR3 extends over 13 amino acids. The CDR3 loop is CASRIVANQPQHF. CDR3 sequence (DNA): TGTGCCAGCAGAATTGTAGCCAATCAGCCCCAGCATTTT.

The chain carries TRBV4-2 and TRBJ1-1; tentatively, D is TRBD1 (6 bases). The V end lost 6 bases, the J end lost 1 base, and 12 bases lay between the germline ends. CDR3 length: 14 residues. Germline V gives CDR1 LGHNA, CDR2 YNFKEQ. The CDR3 protein is CASSPGVENTEAFF. The CDR3 nucleotides are TGTGCCAGCAGTCCAGGGGTCGAGAACACTGAAGCTTTCTTT.

The chain uses TRBV27 and TRBJ1-2, with no clear D. CDR3 length: 13 residues. The V end lost 7 bases, the J end lost 2 bases, and 11 bases lay between the germline ends. Germline V gene lookup returns CDR1 MNHEY and CDR2 SMNVEV (reference sequence). In DNA, the CDR3 is TGTGCCAGCAAACAGACCGAAAACTATGGCTACACCTTC. Amino acids: CASKQTENYGYTF.

The rearrangement links TRBV7-9 to TRBJ1-1; a possible D gene is TRBD1 (5 bases). Deletions cut 1 base from V and 4 bases from J, with 10 bases between. Germline values: CDR1 SEHNR, CDR2 FQNEAQ (reference sequence). The CDR3 has 14 residues. The CDR3 sequence is CASSLVVGGTEAFF. CDR3 coding DNA: TGTGCCAGCAGCTTAGTGGTGGGGGGCACTGAAGCTTTCTTT.

The chain joins TRBV7-9 to TRBJ2-1; 8 bases agree with TRBD2. The CDR3 loop spans 14 amino acids. CDR1 is SEHNR, CDR2 FQNEAQ, per germline (reference sequence). Losses at the gene ends were 1 base for V and 6 bases for J; bases not matched to a gene: 2. The DNA for the CDR3 is TGTGCCAGCAGCTTAGTTACTAGCGGCAATGAGCAGTTCTTC. Protein product: CASSLVTSGNEQFF.

The J gene is TRBJ1-1, the V gene TRBV6-6; 9 nucleotides line up with TRBD1. Trimming removed 6 bases from V and 1 base from J; junction bases left unmatched: 3. CDR3 length: 14 amino acids. CDR1 and CDR2 from the germline V gene are MNHNY and SVGAGI (reference sequence). In DNA form, the CDR3 reads TGTGCCAGCAGAAGGGACAGGGCGAACACTGAAGCTTTCTTT. Translated, it gives CASRRDRANTEAFF.

This chain joins TRBV13 and TRBJ2-3; perhaps TRBD2 as D (6 bases). This CDR3 is 16 amino acids long. V gave up 1 base and J gave up 4 bases, with 15 bases separating them. Germline loops: CDR1 PRHDT, CDR2 FYEKMQ (reference sequence). The CDR3 loop reads CASSLASGRMSDTQYF. The CDR3 bases are TGTGCCAGCAGCTTAGCCAGCGGGCGTATGTCAGATACGCAGTATTTT.

The rearrangement joins TRBV6-5 to TRBJ1-2; no firm D call. Germline CDR1 is MNHEY and CDR2 is SVGAGI. V was pared by 0 bases and J by 8 bases, with 19 bases between. There are 16 residues in the CDR3. Here the CDR3 reads CASSYSSSYDYGGYTF. CDR3 nucleotide sequence: TGTGCCAGCAGTTACTCGAGTTCCTATGACTATGGAGGCTACACCTTC.

The chain uses TRBV4-2 and TRBJ1-5; 10 bases line up with TRBD1. Germline V CDR1 and CDR2: LGHNA, YNFKEQ. V shed 0 bases and J 4 bases; nucleotides not matched to a gene: 21. CDR3 length equals 22 residues. The CDR3, as DNA: TGTGCCAGCAGCCAAGATGTTATCCTAAGATCCGGGACAGGGGACCCTAATCAGCCCCAGCATTTT. Translating gives CASSQDVILRSGTGDPNQPQHF.

The V gene is TRBV2, the J gene TRBJ2-5; D gene ambiguous. Germline CDR1 is SNHLY and CDR2 is FYNNEI. The CDR3 has 14 residues. Trimming shortened V by 1 base and J by 2 bases, and 8 bases separated the two germline ends. The CDR3: CASSEGRYQETQYF. CDR3 nucleotide sequence: TGTGCCAGCAGTGAAGGCAGGTATCAAGAGACCCAGTACTTC.